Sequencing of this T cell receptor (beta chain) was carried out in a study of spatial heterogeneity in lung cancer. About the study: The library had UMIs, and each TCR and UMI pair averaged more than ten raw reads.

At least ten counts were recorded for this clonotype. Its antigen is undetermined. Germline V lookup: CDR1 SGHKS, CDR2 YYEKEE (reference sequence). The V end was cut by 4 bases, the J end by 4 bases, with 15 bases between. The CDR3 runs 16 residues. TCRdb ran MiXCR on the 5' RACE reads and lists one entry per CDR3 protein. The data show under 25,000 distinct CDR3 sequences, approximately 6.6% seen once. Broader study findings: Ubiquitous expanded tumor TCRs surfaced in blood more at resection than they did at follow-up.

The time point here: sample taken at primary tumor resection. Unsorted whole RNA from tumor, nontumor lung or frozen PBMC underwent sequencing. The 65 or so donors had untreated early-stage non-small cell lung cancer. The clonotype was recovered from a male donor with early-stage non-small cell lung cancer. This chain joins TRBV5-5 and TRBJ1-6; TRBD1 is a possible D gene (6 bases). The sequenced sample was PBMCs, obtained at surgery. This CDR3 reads CASSLHGTRYNSPLHF. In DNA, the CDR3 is TGTGCCAGCAGCCTGCACGGGACACGTTATAATTCACCCCTCCACTTT.